The 32 T cell receptor beta chains in this list originate from one sample, sequenced in a study of a mutant IDH1 vaccine in newly diagnosed glioma (dated by TCRdb to the early 2020s). No antigen is known for these receptors. The time point label corresponds to: week 35, safety follow-up. Every vaccine dose consisted of 300 ug of a 20-mer mutant IDH1 peptide in Montanide, administered subcutaneously together with topical imiquimod. The library was obtained by the immunoSEQ multiplex PCR assay. As stored in TCRdb, this immuneACCESS dataset retains in-frame rearrangements with V and J assigned. A fraction of the clones does not appear; measured against another copy, unresolved V genes explain less than half of the discrepancy, and the remainder lacks a known reason. The table for this sample lists over 60,000 clones; roughly 79% of them were counted only once. In total, the top ten clones hold 5.4% of the sample.

The sample in question was PBMCs, obtained from a glioma patient whose treatment included an IDH1 peptide vaccine. The origin of the receptors is a man aged 40-49 years with glioma.

This chain joins TRBV2 and TRBJ2-3; 12 positions agree with TRBD2. The germline gives CDR1 SNHLY, CDR2 FYNNEI. The CDR3 runs 16 residues. V gave up 6 bases and J gave up 7 bases; unmatched junction bases: 11. CDR3 sequence reads: CASSSSGREGSNTQYF. CDR3 coding DNA: TGTGCCAGCAGCTCTAGCGGGAGGGAGGGGTCTAATACGCAGTATTTT.

The chain carries TRBV6-1 and TRBJ2-7; D gene ambiguous. The germline V gene encodes CDR1 MNHNS and CDR2 SASEGT. This CDR3 region has 15 residues. Trimming cost V 1 base and J 2 bases, with 12 bases left between them. CDR3 DNA sequence: TGTGCCAGCAGTGAAGGGGCCCCACCAACCTACGAGCAGTACTTC. This encodes CASSEGAPPTYEQYF.

This clone was counted once. The chain uses TRBV11-2 and TRBJ1-3, with D possibly being TRBD1 (6 bases). There are 15 residues in the CDR3. Germline assignment: CDR1 SGHAT and CDR2 FQNNGV. V lost 1 base and J 2 bases, leaving 9 bases between the germline ends. For the CDR3, the DNA is TGTGCCAGCAGCTTAGGACAGGTCCCTGGAAACACCATATATTTT. Residues: CASSLGQVPGNTIYF.

This chain connects TRBV19 to TRBJ2-5; possible D gene TRBD1, 7 bases. This CDR3 spans 13 amino acids. Trimming pared 4 bases from V and 5 bases from J, leaving 11 bases between. CDR1 and CDR2 from the germline V gene are LNHDA and SQIVND (reference sequence). The CDR3 spells CASSKGAGETQYF. The CDR3 DNA sequence: TGTGCCAGTAGTAAGGGGGCGGGGGAGACCCAGTACTTC.

This chain joins TRBV30 and TRBJ2-5; 10 bases are shared with TRBD1. The J call may be incorrect, as the DNA end agrees better with TRBJ2-7. The CDR3 covers 12 residues. The germline CDR1 and CDR2 sequences are GTSNPN and SVGIG (reference sequence). CDR3 loop: CAYGTGVYEQYF. CDR3 nucleotides: TGTGCCTACGGGACAGGGGTCTACGAGCAGTACTTC.

The rearrangement joins TRBV9 to TRBJ1-2; no reliable D call. CDR3 length: 14 residues. Deletions cut 6 bases from V and 4 bases from J, with 16 bases between. Germline CDR1 is SGDLS and CDR2 is YYNGEE. CDR3 amino acids: CASTLDPSSYGYTF. The CDR3 coding sequence is TGTGCCAGCACCCTAGACCCCTCTAGCTATGGCTACACCTTC.

The chain recombines TRBV27 with TRBJ2-4, with 7 bases fitting TRBD1. V dropped 4 bases and J dropped 9; count of bases not matched to a gene: 6. Looked up from germline, CDR1 is MNHEY and CDR2 is SMNVEV (reference sequence). CDR3 length equals 13 residues. The CDR3 DNA is TGTGCCAGCAGTTGGCAGGGGGACATCATTCAGTACTTC. This gives the protein CASSWQGDIIQYF.

The rearrangement links TRBV7-6 to TRBJ2-7; D call uncertain. The V and J ends lost 5 bases and 1 base respectively, with 15 bases between them. This CDR3 contains 15 residues. CDR1 is SGHVS and CDR2 is FNYEAQ in the germline V gene. In DNA form, the CDR3 reads TGTGCCAGCAGCCCTAATCGAGTCGGATCCTACGAGCAGTACTTC. Its protein product is CASSPNRVGSYEQYF.

This clone was seen only a few times. The chain joins TRBV4-2 to TRBJ2-7; tentatively, D is TRBD1 or TRBD2 (5 bases each). V shed 3 bases and J shed 1 base, with 22 bases lying between them. There are 18 residues in the CDR3. Germline CDR1 is LGHNA and CDR2 is YNFKEQ. CDR3: CASSHDTGSDTRSYEQYF. CDR3 DNA sequence: TGTGCCAGCAGCCATGACACGGGGTCGGACACCCGTTCCTACGAGCAGTACTTC.

This rearrangement joins TRBV21-1 to TRBJ1-5. TRBV21-1 is a listed pseudogene. CDR3 size: 17 residues. CDR3 amino acids: CASSKEGGDKEDQPQHF. As DNA, the CDR3 is TGTGCCAGCAGCAAAGAAGGCGGAGACAAAGAAGATCAGCCCCAGCATTTT.

The CDR3 loop is CASSIWVGAGTYEQYF. The DNA of the CDR3 is TGTGCCAGTAGTATTTGGGTCGGGGCAGGGACCTACGAGCAGTACTTC. The chain employs TRBV19 and TRBJ2-7, with D perhaps TRBD1 or TRBD2 (5 bases each). The CDR3 length is 16 residues. CDR1 and CDR2 (germline): LNHDA, SQIVND (reference sequence). V lost 3 bases and J 2 bases, leaving 17 bases between the germline ends.

The rearrangement uses TRBV7-2 and TRBJ2-1, with 10 bases identical to TRBD2. This CDR3 region has 16 residues. The junction had 8 bases not matched to a gene; V was cut back by 0 bases and J by 9 bases. Germline assignment: CDR1 SGHTA and CDR2 FQGNSA. CDR3 residues: CASSLAGSGRFSEQFF. CDR3 coding DNA: TGTGCCAGCAGCTTAGCTGGTAGCGGGAGGTTCAGTGAGCAGTTCTTC.

This rearrangement joins TRBV7-9 to TRBJ2-3, with unresolved D. The CDR3 loop spans 15 amino acids. In germline, CDR1 is SEHNR, CDR2 FQNEAQ (reference sequence). The ends were cut back, 6 bases at V and 2 bases at J, with 15 bases in the middle. The CDR3 sequence is CASRSGYRDTDTQYF. CDR3 nucleotide sequence: TGTGCCAGCAGATCCGGATACCGTGACACAGATACGCAGTATTTT.

Note on this clone: The DNA is omitted, as the CDR3 cannot be located on it reliably, and the CDR3 follows TCRdb's listing. The chain joins TRBV7-9 to TRBJ2-3; the table gives TRBD2 as D, unverified against the DNA. Germline V gives CDR1 SEHNR, CDR2 FQNEAQ (reference sequence). Including both end residues, the CDR3 is 13 amino acids long. The CDR3 here is CASSLVAGGTDDF.

In this sample, this clone turned up a few times. This chain connects TRBV7-8 to TRBJ1-5; TRBD1 aligns across 7 bases. V lost 1 base to trimming and J lost 6 bases; unmatched junction nucleotides: 3. There are 14 residues in the CDR3. Germline V lookup: CDR1 SGHVS, CDR2 FQNEAQ. CDR3 DNA sequence: TGTGCCAGCAGCTTAGACAGGGGAGGTCAGCCCCAGCATTTT. Its protein is CASSLDRGGQPQHF.

This clone was counted only a few times. V and J are TRBV5-1 and TRBJ2-7, with D perhaps matching TRBD2 (6 bases). V lost 4 bases, J lost 2 bases, and 13 bases lay in between. Germline V gene data show CDR1 as SGHRS and CDR2 as YFSETQ. The CDR3 is 14 residues long. The chain's CDR3 is CASSAGLGAYEQYF. The DNA for the CDR3 is TGCGCCAGCAGCGCGGGATTGGGGGCCTACGAGCAGTACTTC.

Here the CDR3 reads CASTKRTGNGETQYF. CDR3 coding DNA: TGTGCCAGCACCAAGCGGACAGGGAACGGAGAGACCCAGTACTTC. The chain employs TRBV27 and TRBJ2-5; 8 bases line up with TRBD1. The J segment lost 4 bases and the V segment lost 7 bases, leaving 11 bases of the junction unmatched. CDR3 length: 15 amino acids. From germline, CDR1 is MNHEY and CDR2 SMNVEV (reference sequence).

The gene calls are TRBV7-8 and TRBJ1-2; 8 bases agree with TRBD1. Germline lookup yields CDR1 SGHVS and CDR2 FQNEAQ. V lost 4 bases and J lost 2; bases outside the gene matches: 9. CDR3 length: 16 amino acids. CDR3 sequence (DNA): TGTGCCAGCAGCTGGCTGACAGGGGCGAGCAACTATGGCTACACCTTC. Translation gives CASSWLTGASNYGYTF.

This clone was seen just once. The V call is TRBV19, the J call TRBJ1-2, with D maybe TRBD1 (6 bases). In germline, CDR1 is LNHDA, CDR2 SQIVND (reference sequence). Deletions cut 6 bases from V and 5 bases from J, with 16 bases between. CDR3 length equals 14 residues. Here the CDR3 reads CASRPLGGEYGYTF. DNA of the CDR3: TGTGCCAGTAGGCCACTGGGGGGCGAGTATGGCTACACCTTC. Variable domain in full (rest from reference TRBV19 and TRBJ1-2): DGGITQSPKYLFRKEGQNVTLSCEQNLNHDAMYWYRQDPGQGLRLIYYSQIVNDFQKGDIAEGYSVSREKKESFPLTVTSAQKNPTAFYLCASRPLGGEYGYTFGSGTRLTVV.

The chain is built from TRBV6-5 and TRBJ1-6; 9 nucleotides match TRBD1. The CDR3 contains 14 residues. The germline CDR1 and CDR2 sequences are MNHEY and SVGAGI. V gave up 4 bases and J gave up 8 bases; unmatched junction bases: 3. In DNA, the CDR3 is TGTGCCAGCAGTTCAGGACAGGGGTATTCACCCCTCCACTTT. Protein: CASSSGQGYSPLHF.

The CDR3 spells CASSLRHRSYEQYF. The DNA for the CDR3 is TGTGCCAGCAGCTTACGTCACAGGAGCTACGAGCAGTACTTC. The chain recombines TRBV5-6 with TRBJ2-7, with a weak D call TRBD1 (5 bases). From germline, CDR1 is SGHDT and CDR2 YYEEEE. The CDR3 length is 14 residues. Trimming removed 2 bases from V and 3 bases from J, with 12 bases in between.

The chain uses TRBV7-2 and TRBJ2-1; the match to TRBD2 covers 9 bases. J gave up 8 bases and V 1 base, and 3 bases lay outside the gene matches. The CDR3 is 14 residues long. CDR1 is SGHTA and CDR2 is FQGNSA in the germline V gene. CDR3 amino acids: CASSLGGGVDEQFF. CDR3 coding DNA: TGTGCCAGCAGCTTAGGCGGGGGGGTGGATGAGCAGTTCTTC.

The J gene is TRBJ2-3, the V gene TRBV29-1; 9 bases align to TRBD1. The CDR3 has 12 residues. Trimming took 7 bases from V and 5 from J; bases not matched to a gene: 4. The germline V gene has CDR1 SQVTM and CDR2 ANQGSEA. CDR3 coding DNA: TGCAGCGGGGGACAGGGAGGAGATACGCAGTATTTT. It translates to CSGGQGGDTQYF.

The V and J genes are TRBV7-9 and TRBJ1-6; D is uncertain. CDR3 size: 13 residues. Per germline, CDR1 SEHNR and CDR2 FQNEAQ (reference sequence). Trimming cost V 2 bases and J 7 bases, with 6 bases left between them. Here the CDR3 DNA reads TGTGCCAGCAGCTTACACGAAAATTCACCCCTCCACTTT. It specifies CASSLHENSPLHF.

The chain combines TRBV2 with TRBJ2-7, with D possibly TRBD1 on 8 matching bases. CDR1 SNHLY and CDR2 FYNNEI come from the germline V gene. The CDR3 totals 18 residues. V was cut by 6 bases and J by 5 bases, with 29 bases left in between. The CDR3 DNA reads TGTGCCAGCAGAAGGGGGGGGGAAGTCGGGACAGGATCCCACGAGCAGTACTTC. Protein sequence: CASRRGGEVGTGSHEQYF.

V usage is TRBV4-3 and J usage is TRBJ1-4, with 9 bases lining up with TRBD1. The CDR3 loop spans 18 amino acids. Germline CDR1 LGHNA, CDR2 YSLEER. The V segment lost 0 bases and the J segment 5 bases; nucleotides outside the gene matches: 10. CDR3: CASSQDRLGQGLNEKLFF. In DNA form, the CDR3 reads TGCGCCAGCAGCCAAGATAGGTTGGGACAGGGCCTAAATGAAAAACTGTTTTTT.

The chain combines TRBV7-2 with TRBJ1-3, with TRBD1 matching over 7 bases. V gave up 4 bases and J gave up 0 bases; unmatched junction bases: 3. The CDR3 covers 15 residues. Germline CDR1 and CDR2: SGHTA and FQGNSA. CDR3 residues: CASSSSGGSGNTIYF. The CDR3 DNA is TGTGCCAGCAGCTCATCAGGGGGCTCTGGAAACACCATATATTTT.

The rearrangement links TRBV6-1 to TRBJ2-5; 7 bases align to TRBD1. The CDR3 has 14 amino acids. Germline assignment: CDR1 MNHNS and CDR2 SASEGT. V shed 6 bases and J 2 bases; nucleotides not matched to a gene: 6. CDR3 sequence reads: CASSGTATQETQYF. The CDR3 region has the DNA TGTGCCAGCAGCGGGACAGCTACACAAGAGACCCAGTACTTC.

This sequence joins TRBV10-1 and TRBJ2-7; 10 bases agree with TRBD2. CDR1 is WNHNN and CDR2 is SYGVQD in the germline V gene (reference sequence). The junction had 6 bases not matched to a gene; V was cut back by 6 bases and J by 4 bases. The CDR3 consists of 14 residues. CDR3 sequence reads: CASSPLAGAYEQYF. The CDR3 DNA sequence: TGCGCCAGCAGCCCTCTAGCGGGGGCTTACGAGCAGTACTTC.

The J gene is TRBJ1-1, the V gene TRBV14, with a possible D match to TRBD1 (5 bases). This CDR3 region has 15 residues. Germline lookup yields CDR1 SGHDN and CDR2 FVKESK. V was trimmed by 4 bases and J by 2 bases, leaving 14 bases between them. The CDR3 reads CASSLHQGINTEAFF. DNA of the CDR3: TGTGCCAGCAGCCTACATCAGGGAATAAACACTGAAGCTTTCTTT.

V gene TRBV5-1 combines with J gene TRBJ1-3; 9 positions match TRBD1. The germline gives CDR1 SGHRS, CDR2 YFSETQ. The CDR3 has 17 residues. After removal of 3 bases from V and 0 bases from J, the junction contained 7 bases not matched to a gene. The CDR3 sequence is CASSYTGTGSSGNTIYF. In nucleotides, the CDR3 is TGCGCCAGCAGCTACACCGGGACAGGGAGCTCTGGAAACACCATATATTTT.

The V call is TRBV5-1, the J call TRBJ2-7, with 7 nucleotides matching TRBD1. The CDR3 loop spans 14 amino acids. After removal of 5 bases from V and 2 bases from J, the junction contained 7 bases not matched to a gene. Looked up from germline, CDR1 is SGHRS and CDR2 is YFSETQ. The CDR3 nucleotides are TGCGCCAGCAGATTAACGGACAGGACCTACGAGCAGTACTTC. Protein product: CASRLTDRTYEQYF.